The rows below give T cell receptor beta chains drawn from one sample of a study of T cell responses to AZD1222 COVID-19 vaccine. Some clones are missing from TCRdb's copy, which holds only in-frame ones; the method was immunoSEQ multiplex PCR. The profile shows roughly 58,000 clones, 85% of them singletons. Sample: peripheral blood, taken on day 0 of MenACWY control vaccination. The receptors stem from an adult in good health. Both conserved end residues are part of each CDR3. The D gene is left open where the match is weak. The size field is filled for only some rows; it gives once, few, many or a size class.

>TRBV16|TRBJ2-5|.|.
TGTGCCAGCAGCCAAAACGTGGGCCAGGGGAAAGAGACCCAGTACTTC
CASSQNVGQGKETQYF
>TRBV7-2|TRBJ2-7|.|.
TGTGCCAGCAGCACCTCTGGGGCCTACGAGCAGTACTTC
CASSTSGAYEQYF
>TRBV19|TRBJ1-5|.|.
TGTGCCAGTAGTATCCTAAATTTGCCCCAGCATTTT
CASSILNLPQHF
>TRBV7-6|TRBJ2-7|.|.
TGTGCCAGCAGCTTAGTAGGGGGGTCCAGTATCTCCTACGAGCAGTACTTC
CASSLVGGSSISYEQYF
>TRBV24-1|TRBJ2-1|.|TRBD1
TGTGCCACCAGTGACCCTCGGACAGGGCACCAAGAGCAGTTCTTC
CATSDPRTGHQEQFF
>TRBV19|TRBJ2-4|.|TRBD2
TGTGCCAGTAGTATTCCCCAACTAGCGAGCAAAAACATTCAGTACTTC
CASSIPQLASKNIQYF
>TRBV18|TRBJ1-4|.|.
TGTGCCAGCTCAGAGCTCCAACAGGGAGTTGACGAAAAACTGTTTTTT
CASSELQQGVDEKLFF
>TRBV4-3|TRBJ2-3|.|TRBD1
TGCGCCAGCAGCCGCATGTACAGGGGAAGCACAGATACGCAGTATTTT
CASSRMYRGSTDTQYF
>TRBV15|TRBJ2-7|once|TRBD1
TGTGCCACCAGCAGAGGAAGACAGGGGCGCTACGAGCAGTACTTC
CATSRGRQGRYEQYF
>TRBV7-8|TRBJ1-3|few|.
TGTGCCAGCACCTATGACAGCTCTGGAAACACCATATATTTT
CASTYDSSGNTIYF
>TRBV24-1|TRBJ1-2|.|TRBD1
TGTGCCACCAGCACAGGGGAAGCTAACTATGGCTACACCTTC
CATSTGEANYGYTF
>TRBV7-8|TRBJ2-3|.|.
TGTGCCAGCAGCTCAGCTTGGGGTGATACGCAGTATTTT
CASSSAWGDTQYF
>TRBV6-2/TRBV6-3|TRBJ2-5|.|.
TGTGCCAGCAGTTATGGCTACAACCAAGAGACCCAGTACTTC
CASSYGYNQETQYF
>TRBV7-9|TRBJ1-1|.|.
TGTGCCAGCAGCTTAAACCCAATGAACACTGAAGCTTTCTTT
CASSLNPMNTEAFF
>TRBV4-2|TRBJ1-5|.|.
TGTGCCAGCAGCCAAGATCGAGGTCAGCCCCAGCATTTT
CASSQDRGQPQHF
>TRBV24-1|TRBJ2-1|.|TRBD2
TGTGCCACCAGTGATAACAGCGGGGTACAGGATGAGCAGTTCTTC
CATSDNSGVQDEQFF
>TRBV4-3|TRBJ2-2|.|.
TGCGCCAGCAGCCAGGGCCCCATAGACACCGGGGAGCTGTTTTTT
CASSQGPIDTGELFF
>TRBV30|TRBJ2-1|.|TRBD1
TGTGCCTGGAGTCCCCCTTTAGGGACAGGGTACTACAATGAGCAGTTCTTC
CAWSPPLGTGYYNEQFF
>TRBV4-3|TRBJ2-2|.|.
TGCGCCAGCAGCCAAGAATGGTCTAGCAGCACCGGGGAGCTGTTTTTT
CASSQEWSSSTGELFF
>TRBV19|TRBJ1-2|.|.
TGTGCCAGTAGTATGGTTTCAGAAACTAACTATGGCTACACCTTC
CASSMVSETNYGYTF
>TRBV28|TRBJ1-2|.|.
TGTGCCAGCAGTTTCCCCCTCGGGGGGAGTAGTTATGGCTACACCTTC
CASSFPLGGSSYGYTF
>TRBV7-9|TRBJ2-2|.|TRBD2
TGTGCCAGCAGCTTAATCGCAGCGGGAGGAACCGGGGAGCTGTTTTTT
CASSLIAAGGTGELFF
>TRBV2|TRBJ1-2|few|.
TGTGCCAGCAGTGAAAGGGATCTAAGATCGTATGGCTACACCTTC
CASSERDLRSYGYTF
>TRBV13|TRBJ2-3|.|TRBD1
TGTGCCAGCAGCGCCGACAGGGCCAGGACAGATACGCAGTATTTT
CASSADRARTDTQYF
>TRBV28|TRBJ2-2|few|TRBD2
TGTGCCAGCAGTTCGGGGGGGAGTCGAAACACCGGGGAGCTGTTTTTT
CASSSGGSRNTGELFF
>TRBV5-1|TRBJ1-2|.|.
TGCGCCAGCAGCTTGGTAGCGACTTCCGACTATGGCTACACCTTC
CASSLVATSDYGYTF
>TRBV4-3|TRBJ2-2|.|TRBD2
TGCGCCAGCAGCCACAGCGGGAGAACGGGCACCGGGGAGCTGTTTTTT
CASSHSGRTGTGELFF
>TRBV4-3|TRBJ2-4|.|.
TGCGCCAGCAGCCAAGATTGGGGGGAAGAAAACATTCAGTACTTC
CASSQDWGEENIQYF
>TRBV4-1|TRBJ1-5|.|TRBD1
TGCGCCAGCAGCCGCGGGACAGGCGGCAATCAGCCCCAGCATTTT
CASSRGTGGNQPQHF
>TRBV9|TRBJ2-5|.|TRBD2
TGTGCCAGCAGCGTAGGCGGGAGAAGGCAAGAGACCCAGTACTTC
CASSVGGRRQETQYF
>TRBV7-9|TRBJ2-2|.|TRBD2
TGTGCCAGCACCCCGGGGAGCGGGAATGTCGGGGAGCTGTTTTTT
CASTPGSGNVGELFF
>TRBV6-5|TRBJ1-2|.|TRBD1
TGTGCCAGCAGTTACTTGACAGGGGGTGATGGCTACACCTTC
CASSYLTGGDGYTF
>TRBV18|TRBJ2-5|.|TRBD1
TGTGCCAGCTCTCCAAACTCGGGACAGGGGCAAGAGACCCAGTACTTC
CASSPNSGQGQETQYF
>TRBV2|TRBJ1-3|.|.
TGTGCCAGCAGAGCCACAGATTTTGGAAACACCATATATTTT
CASRATDFGNTIYF
>TRBV3-1/TRBV3-2|TRBJ2-7|.|TRBD1
TGTGCCAGCAGCCGGGGACAGGGCGCCTACGAGCAGTACTTC
CASSRGQGAYEQYF
>TRBV28|TRBJ2-2|.|.
TGTGCCAGCAGTTTAGTCCAGGGGTACGGGGAGCTGTTTTTT
CASSLVQGYGELFF
>TRBV5-4|TRBJ2-7|.|.
TGTGCCAGCAGCGGGGGACCGTTCAGTTCCTCCTACGAGCAGTACTTC
CASSGGPFSSSYEQYF
>TRBV7-2|TRBJ2-5|.|.
TGTGCCAGCAGCTTAGTAACGGAGGAGACCCAGTACTTC
CASSLVTEETQYF
>TRBV28|TRBJ2-7|.|.
TGTGCCAGCAGTTTGACAGTTAGCGGTTACGAGCAGTACTTC
CASSLTVSGYEQYF
>TRBV7-2|TRBJ2-1|.|.
TGTGCCAGCAGCACCCCGCCCATAACGGATGAGCAGTTCTTC
CASSTPPITDEQFF
>TRBV5-4|TRBJ2-7|.|TRBD1
TGTGCCAGCAGCCACCCCCAGGGGGCAGAGCAGTACTTC
CASSHPQGAEQYF
>TRBV7-9|TRBJ2-7|.|TRBD2
TGTGCCAGCAGCTTAAGCGGGAGAGACTACGAGCAGTACTTC
CASSLSGRDYEQYF
>TRBV29-1|TRBJ1-6|.|.
TGCAGCGTCCCGGACTCAAGGGGAAATTCACCCCTCCACTTT
CSVPDSRGNSPLHF
>TRBV7-9|TRBJ2-3|.|TRBD2
TGTGCCAGCAGCTTAACTAGCGTTAGCACAGATACGCAGTATTTT
CASSLTSVSTDTQYF
>TRBV6-1|TRBJ1-1|.|.
TGTGCCAGCAGTGAAGTCGAGGGCAGGGGCATGAACACTGAAGCTTTCTTT
CASSEVEGRGMNTEAFF
>TRBV28|TRBJ2-3|once|TRBD2
TGTGCCAGCAGTTTAGCGGGAGTTGCCACAGATACGCAGTATTTT
CASSLAGVATDTQYF
>TRBV4-3|TRBJ2-7|.|.
TGCGCCAGCAGCCAGGGGGCGGGGTACGAGCAGTACTTC
CASSQGAGYEQYF
>TRBV5-6|TRBJ1-1|.|TRBD1
TGTGCCAGCAGCCCCTTAAAGGGGGCGAAGGGGTACACTGAAGCTTTCTTT
CASSPLKGAKGYTEAFF
>TRBV6-5|TRBJ1-6|.|TRBD1
TGTGCCAGCAGTTGGGATGACAGGGACTCACCCCTCCACTTT
CASSWDDRDSPLHF
>TRBV28|TRBJ1-1|.|TRBD1
TGTGCCAGCAGTTTATCGTTTGGAAGGGGGCTTGGGGCTTTCTTT
CASSLSFGRGLGAFF
>TRBV4-3|TRBJ2-7|.|.
TGCGCCAGCAGCCATGAAACCGGGGACTACGAGCAGTACTTC
CASSHETGDYEQYF
>TRBV7-9|TRBJ2-2|.|TRBD2
TGTGCCAGCAGCTTCACTAGCGGGAGGGCCCACGGGGAGCTGTTTTTT
CASSFTSGRAHGELFF